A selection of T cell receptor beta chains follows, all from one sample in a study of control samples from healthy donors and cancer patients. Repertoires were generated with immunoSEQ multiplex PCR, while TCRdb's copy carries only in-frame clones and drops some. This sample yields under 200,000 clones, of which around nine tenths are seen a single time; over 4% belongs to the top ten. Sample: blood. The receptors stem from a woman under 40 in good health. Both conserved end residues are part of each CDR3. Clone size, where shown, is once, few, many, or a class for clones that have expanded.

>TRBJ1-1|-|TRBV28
CASSPGPYTEAFF
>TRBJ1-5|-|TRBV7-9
CASSLGGGENQPQHF
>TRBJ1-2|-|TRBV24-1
CATSDGGGYTF
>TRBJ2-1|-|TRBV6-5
CASSYSQASYNEQFF
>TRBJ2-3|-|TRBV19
CASSPRLAGGPFTDTQYF
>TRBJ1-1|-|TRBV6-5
CASSSRVGNTEAFF
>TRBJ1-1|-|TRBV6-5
CASSSNRDTEAFF
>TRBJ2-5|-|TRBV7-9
CASSSYATRGWETQYF
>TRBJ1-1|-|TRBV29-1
CSVERQLNTEAFF
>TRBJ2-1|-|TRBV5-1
CASRLSGREYNEQFF
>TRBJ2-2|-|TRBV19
CASTPGHTNTGELFF
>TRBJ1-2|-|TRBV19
CASSEVWTARNYGYTF
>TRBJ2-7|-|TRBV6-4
CASSALGSAYEQYF
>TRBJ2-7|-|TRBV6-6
CASSLQGFYEQYF
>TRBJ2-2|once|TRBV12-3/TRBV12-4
CASSPGTYGELFF
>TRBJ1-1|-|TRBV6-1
CASSETVRNTEAFF
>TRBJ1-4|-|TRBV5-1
CASSFSGTGAQKKLFF
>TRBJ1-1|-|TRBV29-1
CSVVQNTEAFF
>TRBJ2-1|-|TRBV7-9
CASSLGLAGDNEQFF
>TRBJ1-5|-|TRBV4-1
CASSRTETGSNQPQHF
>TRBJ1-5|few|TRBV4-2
CASSQDMLTNQPQHF
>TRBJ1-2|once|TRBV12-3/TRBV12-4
CASRGGHGYTF
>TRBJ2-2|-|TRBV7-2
CASSLGPANTGELFF
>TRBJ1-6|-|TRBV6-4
CASMVPRTEGSTSYNSPLHF
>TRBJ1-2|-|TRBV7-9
CASSLEGRAVF
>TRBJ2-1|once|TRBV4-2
CASSPRGRGGDEQFF
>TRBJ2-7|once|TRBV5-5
CASSLVVRVSEEQYF
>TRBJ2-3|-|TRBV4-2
CASSQDRDGSTDTQYF
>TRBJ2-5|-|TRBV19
CASSRGGKAETQYF
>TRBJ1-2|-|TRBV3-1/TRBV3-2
CASSQNRDLYGYTF
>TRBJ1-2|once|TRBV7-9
CASSLVGQGHGYTF
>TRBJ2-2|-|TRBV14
CASSLQGYTGELFF
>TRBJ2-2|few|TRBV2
CASSEDGLAGLRGELFF
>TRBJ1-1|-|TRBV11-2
CASRPRTLVMNTEAFF
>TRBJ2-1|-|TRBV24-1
CATSVRGDGNEQFF
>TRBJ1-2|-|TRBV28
CASSSTDYGYTF
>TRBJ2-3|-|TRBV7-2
CASSLAGRTDTQYF
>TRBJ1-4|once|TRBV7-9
CASSWTGGDEKLFF
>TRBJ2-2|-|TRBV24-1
CATSDWGTGSRAGELFF
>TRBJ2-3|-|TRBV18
CASSPPPDTQYF
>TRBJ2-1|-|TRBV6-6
CASSYWDEQFF
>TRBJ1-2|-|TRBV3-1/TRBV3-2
CASSHPRGLYGYTF
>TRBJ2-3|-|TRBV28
CASSLLTSGRRDTQYF
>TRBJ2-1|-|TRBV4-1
CASSQVLGTAQFF
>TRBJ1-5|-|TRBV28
CASSPMTGRDGSNQPQHF